This passage covers 4 T cell receptor beta chains from one sample sequenced in a study of blood T cell repertoires in COVID-19. The protocol was immunoSEQ multiplex PCR, while the TCRdb copy is restricted to in-frame clones and leaves out a portion. This sample has fewer than 65,000 clones, with roughly nine tenths found just once. Sample: peripheral blood. Every receptor here comes from a human donor in a cohort sampled during active COVID-19.

The chain carries TRBV29-1 and TRBJ1-1; a weak D match, TRBD1 (5 bases). This CDR3 contains 15 residues. The V gene lost 6 bases and the J gene lost 4 bases, with 21 bases spanning the gap. Germline CDR1 and CDR2: SQVTM and ANQGSEA. As DNA, the CDR3 is TGCAGCGTAAACCCACACCGGGGGTTGGGCACTGAAGCTTTCTTT. Translating it yields CSVNPHRGLGTEAFF.

The V call is TRBV19, the J call TRBJ2-1; 13 bases are a match to TRBD2. The V gene end was trimmed by 6 bases and the J gene end by 7 bases; junction bases not matched to a gene: 3. The CDR3 is made up of 14 amino acids. Germline values: CDR1 LNHDA, CDR2 SQIVND (reference sequence). The CDR3 DNA sequence: TGTGCCAGTAGCCCACTAGCGGGAGGGAATGAGCAGTTCTTC. Its translation: CASSPLAGGNEQFF.

This clone was recorded once. This chain uses TRBV6-6 with TRBJ1-1; possibly TRBD1 for D (6 bases). Germline V gene lookup returns CDR1 MNHNY and CDR2 SVGAGI (reference sequence). Between the trimmed V and J ends, which lost 5 bases and 3 bases, there was a span of 13 bases. The CDR3 is 14 amino acids. The CDR3 DNA reads as TGTGCCAGCAGTCAACAGGGATGGGACACTGAAGCTTTCTTT. This sequence encodes CASSQQGWDTEAFF.

The CDR3 DNA reads as TGTGCCAGCAGCTACGGACTAGCGGGAGACCAACGGGCCTACGAGCAGTACTTC. It yields the protein CASSYGLAGDQRAYEQYF. The V call is TRBV5-8, the J call TRBJ2-7, with 13 bases identical to TRBD2. The V gene end was trimmed by 3 bases and the J gene end by 2 bases; junction bases not matched to a gene: 11. Germline CDR1 reads SGHTS; CDR2 reads YDEGEE. The CDR3 contains 18 residues.